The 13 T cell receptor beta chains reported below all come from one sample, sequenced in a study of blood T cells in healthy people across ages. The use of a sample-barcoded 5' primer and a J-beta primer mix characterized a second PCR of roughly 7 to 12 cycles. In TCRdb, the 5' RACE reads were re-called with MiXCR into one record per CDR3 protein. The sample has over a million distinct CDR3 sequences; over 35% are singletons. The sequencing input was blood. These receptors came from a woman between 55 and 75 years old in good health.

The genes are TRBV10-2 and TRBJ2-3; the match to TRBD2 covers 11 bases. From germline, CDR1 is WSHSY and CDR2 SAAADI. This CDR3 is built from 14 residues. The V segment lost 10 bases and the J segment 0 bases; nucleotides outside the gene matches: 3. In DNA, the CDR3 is TGCGCCAATGGGACTAGCGGAAGCACAGATACGCAGTATTTT. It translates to CANGTSGSTDTQYF.

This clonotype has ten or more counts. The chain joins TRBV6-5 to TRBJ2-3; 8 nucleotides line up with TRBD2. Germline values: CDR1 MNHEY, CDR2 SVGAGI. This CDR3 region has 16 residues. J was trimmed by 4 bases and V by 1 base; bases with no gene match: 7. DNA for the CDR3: TGTGCCAGCAGTTACTTCCCGGGACTAGGCCCAGATACGCAGTATTTT. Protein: CASSYFPGLGPDTQYF.

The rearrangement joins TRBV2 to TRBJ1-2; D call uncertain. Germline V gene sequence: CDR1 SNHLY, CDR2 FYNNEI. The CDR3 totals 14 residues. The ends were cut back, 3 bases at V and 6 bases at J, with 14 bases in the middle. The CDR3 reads CASSDPRAWDGYTF. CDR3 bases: TGTGCCAGCAGTGACCCTAGGGCTTGGGATGGCTACACCTTC. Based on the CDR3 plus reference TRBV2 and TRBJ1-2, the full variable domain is EPEVTQTPSHQVTQMGQEVILRCVPISNHLYFYWYRQILGQKVEFLVSFYNNEISEKSEIFDDQFSVERPDGSNFTLKIRSTKLEDSAMYFCASSDPRAWDGYTFGSGTRLTVV.

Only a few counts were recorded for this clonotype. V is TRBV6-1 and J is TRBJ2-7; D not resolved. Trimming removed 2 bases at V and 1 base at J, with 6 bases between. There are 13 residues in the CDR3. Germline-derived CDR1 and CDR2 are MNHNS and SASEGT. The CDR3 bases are TGTGCCAGCAGTGAATACGGATCCTACGAGCAGTACTTC. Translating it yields CASSEYGSYEQYF.

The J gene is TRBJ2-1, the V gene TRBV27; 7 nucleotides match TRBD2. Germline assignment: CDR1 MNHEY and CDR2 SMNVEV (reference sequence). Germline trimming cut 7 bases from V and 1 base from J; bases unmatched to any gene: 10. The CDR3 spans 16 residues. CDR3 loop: CASTPWGGVSYNEQFF. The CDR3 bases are TGTGCCAGCACTCCATGGGGGGGAGTTTCCTACAATGAGCAGTTCTTC.

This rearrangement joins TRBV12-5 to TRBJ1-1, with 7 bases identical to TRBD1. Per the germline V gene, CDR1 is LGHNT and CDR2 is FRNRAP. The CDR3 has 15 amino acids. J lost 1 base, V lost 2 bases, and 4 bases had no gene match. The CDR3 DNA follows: TGTGCTAGTGGTTTGTCGGGACAGAGGAACACTGAAGCTTTCTTT. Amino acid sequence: CASGLSGQRNTEAFF.

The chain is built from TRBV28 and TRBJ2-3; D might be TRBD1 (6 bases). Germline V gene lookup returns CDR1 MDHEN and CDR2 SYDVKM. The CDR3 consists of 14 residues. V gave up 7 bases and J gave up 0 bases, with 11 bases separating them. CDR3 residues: CASNPGHSTDTQYF. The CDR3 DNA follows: TGTGCCAGCAACCCGGGACATAGCACAGATACGCAGTATTTT.

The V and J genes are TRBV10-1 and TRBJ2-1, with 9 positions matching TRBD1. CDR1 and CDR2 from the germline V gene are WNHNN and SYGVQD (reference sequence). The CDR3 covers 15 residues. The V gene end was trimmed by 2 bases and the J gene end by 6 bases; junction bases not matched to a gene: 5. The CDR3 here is CASSEGTGMSNEQFF. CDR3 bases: TGCGCCAGCAGTGAGGGGACAGGGATGAGCAATGAGCAGTTCTTC.

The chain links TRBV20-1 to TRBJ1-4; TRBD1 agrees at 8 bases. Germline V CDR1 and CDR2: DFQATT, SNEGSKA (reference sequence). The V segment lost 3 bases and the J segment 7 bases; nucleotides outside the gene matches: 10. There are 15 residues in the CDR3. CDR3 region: CSASDNRGISEKLFF. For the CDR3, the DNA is TGCAGTGCTAGTGATAACAGGGGGATTAGTGAAAAACTGTTTTTT.

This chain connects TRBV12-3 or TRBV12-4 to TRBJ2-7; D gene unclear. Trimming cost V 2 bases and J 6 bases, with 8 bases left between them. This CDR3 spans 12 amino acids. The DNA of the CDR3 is TGTGCCAGCAGTTTAAACGACGGCGAGCAGTACTTC. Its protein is CASSLNDGEQYF.

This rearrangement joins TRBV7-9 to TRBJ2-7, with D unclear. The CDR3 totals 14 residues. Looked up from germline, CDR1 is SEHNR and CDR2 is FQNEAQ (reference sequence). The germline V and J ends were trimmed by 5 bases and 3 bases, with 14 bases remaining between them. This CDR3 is CASSPTPGFYEQYF. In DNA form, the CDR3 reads TGTGCCAGCAGCCCAACCCCAGGTTTCTACGAGCAGTACTTC.

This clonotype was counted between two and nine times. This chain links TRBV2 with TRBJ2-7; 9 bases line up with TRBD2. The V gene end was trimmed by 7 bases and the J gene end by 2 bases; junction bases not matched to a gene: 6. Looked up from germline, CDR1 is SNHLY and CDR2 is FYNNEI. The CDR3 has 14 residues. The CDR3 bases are TGTGCCAGCAAAGCTAGCGGGACCACCTACGAGCAGTACTTC. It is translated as CASKASGTTYEQYF.

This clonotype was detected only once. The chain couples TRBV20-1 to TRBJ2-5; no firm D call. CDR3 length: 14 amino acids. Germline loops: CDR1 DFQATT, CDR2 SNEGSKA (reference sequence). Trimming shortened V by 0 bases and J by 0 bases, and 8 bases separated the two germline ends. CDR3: CSARERLYQETQYF. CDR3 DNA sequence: TGCAGTGCTAGAGAGAGGCTGTACCAAGAGACCCAGTACTTC.